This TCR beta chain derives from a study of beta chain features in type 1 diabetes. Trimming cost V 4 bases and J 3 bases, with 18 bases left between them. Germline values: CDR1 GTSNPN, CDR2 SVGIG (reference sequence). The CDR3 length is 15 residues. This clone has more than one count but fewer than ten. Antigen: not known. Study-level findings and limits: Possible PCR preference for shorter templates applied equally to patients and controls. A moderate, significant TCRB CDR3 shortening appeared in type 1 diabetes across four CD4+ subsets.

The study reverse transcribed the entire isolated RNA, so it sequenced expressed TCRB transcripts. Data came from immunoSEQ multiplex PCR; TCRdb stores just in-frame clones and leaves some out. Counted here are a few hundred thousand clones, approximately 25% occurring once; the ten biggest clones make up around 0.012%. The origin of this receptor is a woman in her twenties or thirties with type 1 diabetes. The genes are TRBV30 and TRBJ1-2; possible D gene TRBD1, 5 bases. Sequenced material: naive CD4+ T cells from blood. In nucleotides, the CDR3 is TGTGCCTGGACTACCAAACAGGCGGTTCACTATGGCTACACCTTC. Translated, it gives CAWTTKQAVHYGYTF.